This is a list of T cell receptor beta chains from one sample in a study of CD4 T cells in relation to SARS-CoV-2 and coronaviruses. The repertoire was sequenced with immunoSEQ multiplex PCR; TCRdb's copy has only in-frame clones and lacks some. The table has more than 55,000 clones, 80% to 90% seen once. Sequencing input: memory CD4+ T cells from PBMCs. The receptors stem from a human donor in good health. Each CDR3 is given with its conserved first and last residue. The D gene is left open where the match is weak. A row's size may be missing; if present it is once, few, many or a size class.

J gene | D gene | V gene | clone size | CDR3 protein | CDR3 DNA
TRBJ2-5 | . | TRBV28 | once | CASSPTGTARPETQYF | TGTGCCAGCAGTCCAACAGGGACCGCCCGCCCCGAGACCCAGTACTTC
TRBJ1-6 | . | TRBV12-3/TRBV12-4 | . | CASKREENSPLHF | TGTGCCAGCAAGAGAGAGGAGAATTCACCCCTCCACTTT
TRBJ1-5 | TRBD1 | TRBV28 | . | CASSPGQGPNQPQHF | TGTGCCAGCAGTCCTGGACAGGGTCCCAATCAGCCCCAGCATTTT
TRBJ2-3 | . | TRBV7-8 | . | CASSSREGTDTQYF | TGTGCCAGCAGCTCAAGGGAAGGGACAGATACGCAGTATTTT
TRBJ1-5 | TRBD1 | TRBV19 | . | CASSIRTGPGQPQHF | TGTGCCAGTAGTATAAGGACAGGGCCTGGCCAGCCCCAGCATTTT
TRBJ1-4 | . | TRBV11-2 | . | CASSENIREKLFF | TGTGCCAGCAGCGAAAATATCCGGGAAAAACTGTTTTTT
TRBJ2-1 | . | TRBV27 | . | CASSLVGKNEQFF | TGTGCCAGCAGTTTGGTGGGAAAGAATGAGCAGTTCTTC
TRBJ1-2 | TRBD1 | TRBV6-4 | . | CASRPDQGAGGYTF | TGTGCCAGCAGGCCCGATCAGGGGGCCGGTGGCTACACCTTC
TRBJ2-3 | . | TRBV6-6 | . | CASSSTTDTQYF | TGTGCCAGCAGTTCCACCACAGATACGCAGTATTTT
TRBJ2-2 | TRBD2 | TRBV9 | . | CASSEGLAGGRVGELFF | TGTGCCAGCAGCGAGGGGCTAGCGGGAGGTCGGGTCGGGGAGCTGTTTTTT
TRBJ1-1 | TRBD1 | TRBV10-3 | . | CAISAKQGDTLMNTEAFF | TGTGCCATCAGTGCGAAACAGGGGGACACTCTAATGAACACTGAAGCTTTCTTT
TRBJ1-6 | . | TRBV11-2 | . | CASTPQVDNSPLHF | TGTGCCAGCACCCCCCAGGTGGATAATTCACCCCTCCACTTT
TRBJ1-2 | . | TRBV2 | . | CASSPPGIRANYGYTF | TGTGCCAGCAGCCCTCCCGGAATTCGTGCTAACTATGGCTACACCTTC
TRBJ2-7 | . | TRBV30 | . | CAWSRTPGSIYEQYF | TGTGCCTGGAGTCGAACCCCGGGGAGTATCTACGAGCAGTACTTC
TRBJ2-1 | TRBD1 | TRBV5-1 | . | CASSLEGTGSNEQFF | TGCGCCAGCAGCTTAGAAGGGACAGGGAGCAATGAGCAGTTCTTC
TRBJ2-5 | . | TRBV30 | . | CAWSNYQETQYF | TGTGCCTGGAGTAACTACCAAGAGACCCAGTACTTC
TRBJ2-3 | . | TRBV4-2 | . | CASSQSTGLDTDTQYF | TGTGCCAGCAGCCAATCCACGGGACTCGACACAGATACGCAGTATTTT
TRBJ1-5 | TRBD1 | TRBV30 | . | CAWSLTGGRNQPQHF | TGTGCCTGGAGTCTTACAGGGGGACGCAATCAGCCCCAGCATTTT
TRBJ2-3 | . | TRBV19 | . | CASADREGPDTQYF | TGTGCCAGCGCCGACAGGGAGGGCCCAGATACGCAGTATTTT
TRBJ2-5 | TRBD2 | TRBV15 | . | CATSRDASGKQETQYF | TGTGCCACCAGCAGAGATGCTAGCGGGAAACAAGAGACCCAGTACTTC
TRBJ2-3 | TRBD2 | TRBV5-4 | . | CASSSRTSGRTDTQYF | TGTGCCAGCAGCTCTCGGACTAGCGGACGCACAGATACGCAGTATTTT
TRBJ1-2 | TRBD1 | TRBV28 | . | CASRSQGRYYGYTF | TGTGCCAGCAGATCACAGGGGAGGTACTATGGCTACACCTTC
TRBJ1-2 | TRBD1 | TRBV5-4 | . | CASSQDRELGTF | TGTGCCAGCAGCCAAGACAGGGAGCTTGGCACCTTC
TRBJ2-1 | . | TRBV28 | . | CASRTAFLSYNEQFF | TGTGCCAGCAGAACTGCGTTCCTCTCCTACAATGAGCAGTTCTTC
TRBJ1-5 | . | TRBV11-3 | . | CASSLESLGKPQHF | TGTGCCAGCAGCTTAGAGAGTTTGGGGAAGCCCCAGCATTTT
TRBJ2-1 | TRBD1 | TRBV6-6 | . | CASRSPGQVSNEQFF | TGTGCCAGCAGATCCCCGGGACAGGTCAGCAATGAGCAGTTCTTC
TRBJ2-2 | . | TRBV27 | . | CASSPGHRGELFF | TGTGCCAGCAGTCCGGGACACCGGGGGGAGCTGTTTTTT
TRBJ2-2 | . | TRBV7-2 | . | CASSLVDTGELFF | TGTGCCAGCAGCTTAGTTGACACCGGGGAGCTGTTTTTT
TRBJ1-4 | . | TRBV28 | . | CASSPSRGTMGKLFF | TGTGCCAGCAGCCCCTCCCGCGGGACCATGGGAAAACTGTTTTTT
TRBJ2-1 | . | TRBV12-1 | . | CASSPALAVNNEQFF | TGTGCCAGCAGCCCAGCCCTAGCGGTGAACAATGAGCAGTTCTTC
TRBJ2-4 | . | TRBV5-4 | . | CATSGDMGNIQYF | TGTGCCACCTCAGGGGACATGGGGAACATTCAGTACTTC
TRBJ2-2 | TRBD2 | TRBV9 | . | CASSVDPSGYLGGGELFF | TGTGCCAGCAGCGTAGATCCTAGCGGATACCTGGGAGGCGGGGAGCTGTTTTTT
TRBJ1-5 | TRBD1 | TRBV27 | . | CASSQRPPGGGSNQPQHF | TGTGCCAGCAGCCAAAGACCCCCGGGAGGGGGCAGCAATCAGCCCCAGCATTTT
TRBJ1-2 | . | TRBV27 | few | CASSSPGALYGYTF | TGTGCCAGCAGTTCCCCAGGGGCCCTTTATGGCTACACCTTC
TRBJ2-6 | . | TRBV7-2 | . | CASSFLVGGGSGANVLTF | TGTGCCAGCAGCTTTCTGGTGGGAGGAGGCTCTGGGGCCAACGTCCTGACTTTC
TRBJ1-6 | . | TRBV9 | . | CASSVDFQGRNSPLHF | TGTGCCAGCAGCGTAGATTTCCAGGGACGAAATTCACCCCTCCACTTT
TRBJ2-3 | TRBD2 | TRBV6-2/TRBV6-3 | . | CASSRRNSGGLASTDTQYF | TGTGCCAGCAGTCGCCGCAATAGCGGGGGACTCGCTAGCACAGATACGCAGTATTTT
TRBJ2-3 | TRBD2 | TRBV27 | . | CASSFWLAGGPDTQYF | TGTGCCAGCAGTTTTTGGCTAGCGGGAGGACCAGATACGCAGTATTTT
TRBJ2-7 | . | TRBV11-2 | . | CASSFSPYEQYF | TGTGCCAGCAGCTTTAGTCCCTACGAGCAGTACTTC
TRBJ1-5 | . | TRBV10-1 | . | CASSARRNQPQHF | TGCGCCAGCAGTGCTAGGCGCAATCAGCCCCAGCATTTT
TRBJ2-3 | . | TRBV6-5 | . | CATKIGPSTDTQYF | TGTGCCACCAAAATAGGCCCTAGCACAGATACGCAGTATTTT
TRBJ1-2 | TRBD1 | TRBV14 | . | CASSKPDRGQLDYGYTF | TGTGCCAGCAGCAAGCCTGACAGGGGGCAGTTGGACTATGGCTACACCTTC
TRBJ1-1 | TRBD1 | TRBV27 | few | CASSSTGTGGFTEAFF | TGTGCCAGCAGTTCGACCGGGACAGGGGGTTTTACTGAAGCTTTCTTT
TRBJ1-1 | . | TRBV25-1 | . | CASSESPKAEAFF | TGTGCCAGCAGTGAATCGCCAAAAGCCGAAGCTTTCTTT
TRBJ2-5 | TRBD2 | TRBV7-9 | . | CASSRGTSGGNLQETQYF | TGTGCCAGCAGCCGGGGGACTAGCGGGGGTAACTTACAAGAGACCCAGTACTTC
TRBJ2-1 | TRBD2 | TRBV7-3 | few | CASSQYGAGGPINEQFF | TGTGCCAGCAGTCAATACGGGGCGGGAGGGCCTATTAATGAGCAGTTCTTC
TRBJ2-6 | . | TRBV18 | . | CASSPDRSGANVLTF | TGTGCCAGCTCACCAGACCGCTCTGGGGCCAACGTCCTGACTTTC
TRBJ2-5 | . | TRBV9 | few | CASSVDPGQETQYF | TGTGCCAGCAGCGTAGACCCAGGGCAAGAGACCCAGTACTTC
TRBJ1-2 | . | TRBV18 | . | CASSQVLGDLYGYTF | TGTGCCAGCTCTCAAGTTTTAGGAGATCTGTATGGCTACACCTTC